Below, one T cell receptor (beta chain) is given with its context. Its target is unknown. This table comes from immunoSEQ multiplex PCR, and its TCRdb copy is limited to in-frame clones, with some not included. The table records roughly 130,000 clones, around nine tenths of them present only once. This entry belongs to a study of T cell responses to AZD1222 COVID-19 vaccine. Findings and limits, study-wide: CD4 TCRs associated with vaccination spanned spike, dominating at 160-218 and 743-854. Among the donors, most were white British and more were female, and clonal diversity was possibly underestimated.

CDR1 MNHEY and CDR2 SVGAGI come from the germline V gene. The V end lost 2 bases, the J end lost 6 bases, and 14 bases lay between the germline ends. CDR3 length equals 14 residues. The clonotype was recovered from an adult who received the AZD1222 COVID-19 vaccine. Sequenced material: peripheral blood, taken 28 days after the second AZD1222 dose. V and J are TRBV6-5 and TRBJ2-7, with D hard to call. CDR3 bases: TGTGCCAGCAGTTACGCACAATTCGGTTTCGAGCAGTACTTC. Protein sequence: CASSYAQFGFEQYF.